The present entry profiles one T cell receptor (beta chain) with its context. Antigen unknown. The CDR3 sequence is 17 residues long. After removal of 3 bases from V and 3 bases from J, the junction contained 13 bases not matched to a gene. The germline V gene encodes CDR1 MNHNS and CDR2 SASEGT. The method was immunoSEQ multiplex PCR; TCRdb's version includes in-frame clones alone and lacks a portion of them. Among hundreds of thousands of clones listed, 86% were seen once. These data are taken from a study of cytomegalovirus exposure and HLA in healthy donors. Study findings and constraints: Rarity held for most TCR sequences, but there were some public TCRs that occurred in many donors. A few CMV-associated chains proved CMV antigen-specific in vitro.

A roughly 120-subject validation cohort, separate from the roughly 680-subject first cohort, supplied the donors. This clonotype originated in a woman between 18 and 29 years old in good health and CMV-seronegative. Sequencing was done on a sample of PBMCs. V is TRBV6-1 and J is TRBJ1-2, with 7 nucleotides matching TRBD1. The CDR3 protein is CASSEGGLIDRDYGYTF. CDR3 in DNA: TGTGCCAGCAGTGAGGGGGGCTTGATCGACAGGGACTATGGCTACACCTTC.